This TCR beta chain was sequenced in a study of blood T cells in healthy people across ages. Overall study findings and caveats: No one knew whether donors had CMV, which possibly confounded expanded clonotype changes.

Then a second PCR, running roughly 7 to 12 cycles, was carried out with a sample-barcoded 5' primer and a J-beta primer mix. TCRdb analysed the 5' RACE reads with MiXCR anew, one entry per CDR3 protein. The table includes about 1,500,000 distinct CDR3 sequences, 42% detected once. About this clonotype: Its target is not known. Compared with germline, one end of the junction differs, possibly owing to a read error.

The CDR3 runs to 12 residues. Germline CDR1 and CDR2: SGHTA and FQGNSA. The chain joins TRBV7-2 to TRBJ2-1; 11 positions agree with TRBD2. This clonotype was sampled from a woman between 18 and 30 years old in good health. Specimen: blood. The CDR3 protein is CANSLTSGRPFF. CDR3 sequence (DNA): TGTGCCAACAGCTTAACTAGCGGGAGACCGTTCTTC.